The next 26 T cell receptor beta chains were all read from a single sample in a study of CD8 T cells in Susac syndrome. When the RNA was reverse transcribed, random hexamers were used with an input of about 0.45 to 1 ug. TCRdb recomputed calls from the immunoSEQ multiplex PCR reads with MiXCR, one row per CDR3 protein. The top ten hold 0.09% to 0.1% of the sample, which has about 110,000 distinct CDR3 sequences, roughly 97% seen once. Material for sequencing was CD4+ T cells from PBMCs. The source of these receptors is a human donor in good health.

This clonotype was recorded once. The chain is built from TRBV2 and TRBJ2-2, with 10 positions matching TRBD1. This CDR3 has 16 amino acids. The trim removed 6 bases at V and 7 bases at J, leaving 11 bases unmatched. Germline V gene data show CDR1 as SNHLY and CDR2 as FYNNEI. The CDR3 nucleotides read TGTGCCAGCAGACTGACCGGGACAGGGGTCGGCGGGGAGCTGTTTTTT. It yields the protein CASRLTGTGVGGELFF.

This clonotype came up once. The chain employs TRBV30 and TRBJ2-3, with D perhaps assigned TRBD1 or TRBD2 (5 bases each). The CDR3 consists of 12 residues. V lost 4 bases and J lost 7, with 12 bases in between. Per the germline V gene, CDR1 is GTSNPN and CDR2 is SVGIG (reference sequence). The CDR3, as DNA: TGTGCCTGGATAACGGGGCTACATACGCAGTATTTT. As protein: CAWITGLHTQYF.

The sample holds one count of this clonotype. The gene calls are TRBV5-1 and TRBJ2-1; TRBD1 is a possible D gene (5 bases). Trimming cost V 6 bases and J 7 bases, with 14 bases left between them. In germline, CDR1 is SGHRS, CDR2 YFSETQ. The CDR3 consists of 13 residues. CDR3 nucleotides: TGCGCCAGCATGCAGGGAAAACCTAATGAGCAGTTCTTC. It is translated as CASMQGKPNEQFF. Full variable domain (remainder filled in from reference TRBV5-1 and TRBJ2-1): KAGVTQTPRYLIKTRGQQVTLSCSPISGHRSVSWYQQTPGQGLQFLFEYFSETQRNKGNFPGRFSGRQFSNSRSEMNVSTLELGDSALYLCASMQGKPNEQFFGPGTRLTVL.

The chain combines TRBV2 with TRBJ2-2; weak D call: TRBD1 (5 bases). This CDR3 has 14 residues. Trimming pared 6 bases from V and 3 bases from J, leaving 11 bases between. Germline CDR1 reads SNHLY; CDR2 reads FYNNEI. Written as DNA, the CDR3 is TGTGCCAGCAGGTCACAAGGGGACACCGGGGAGCTGTTTTTT. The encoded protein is CASRSQGDTGELFF.

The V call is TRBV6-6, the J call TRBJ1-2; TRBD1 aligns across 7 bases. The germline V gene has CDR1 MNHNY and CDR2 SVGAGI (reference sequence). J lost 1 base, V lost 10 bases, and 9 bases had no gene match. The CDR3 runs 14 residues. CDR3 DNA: TGTGCCACCTTGGTAGGGACAGATAACTATGGCTACACCTTC. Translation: CATLVGTDNYGYTF.

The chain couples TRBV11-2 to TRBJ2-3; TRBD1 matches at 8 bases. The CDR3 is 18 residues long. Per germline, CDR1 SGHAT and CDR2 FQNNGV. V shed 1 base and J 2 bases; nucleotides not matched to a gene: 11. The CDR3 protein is CASSLGRGQGYSTDTQYF. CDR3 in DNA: TGTGCCAGCAGCTTAGGTCGAGGACAGGGCTACTCCACAGATACGCAGTATTTT.

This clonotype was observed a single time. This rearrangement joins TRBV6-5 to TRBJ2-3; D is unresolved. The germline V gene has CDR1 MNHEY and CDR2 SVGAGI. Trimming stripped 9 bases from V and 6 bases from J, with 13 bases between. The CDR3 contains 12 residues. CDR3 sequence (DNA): TGTGCCAGTGGACGGTTCAAGGATACGCAGTATTTT. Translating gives CASGRFKDTQYF.

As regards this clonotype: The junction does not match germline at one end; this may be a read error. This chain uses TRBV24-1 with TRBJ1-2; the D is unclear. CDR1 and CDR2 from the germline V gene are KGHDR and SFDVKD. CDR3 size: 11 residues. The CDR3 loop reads CATSDNSGYTF. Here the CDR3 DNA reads TGTGCCACCAGTGACAACTCTGGCTACACCTTC.

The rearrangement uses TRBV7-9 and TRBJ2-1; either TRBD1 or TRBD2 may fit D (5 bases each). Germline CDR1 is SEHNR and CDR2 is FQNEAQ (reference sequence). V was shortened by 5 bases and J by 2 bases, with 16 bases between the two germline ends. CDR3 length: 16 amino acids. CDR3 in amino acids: CASSLTGTVAYNEQFF. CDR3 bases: TGTGCCAGCAGCCTAACCGGGACCGTGGCCTACAATGAGCAGTTCTTC.

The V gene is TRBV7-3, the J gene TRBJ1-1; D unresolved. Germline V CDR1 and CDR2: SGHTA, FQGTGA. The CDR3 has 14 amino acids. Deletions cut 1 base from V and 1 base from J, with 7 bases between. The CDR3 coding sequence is TGTGCCAGCAGCTTAAGAGTAGAGAACACTGAAGCTTTCTTT. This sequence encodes CASSLRVENTEAFF.

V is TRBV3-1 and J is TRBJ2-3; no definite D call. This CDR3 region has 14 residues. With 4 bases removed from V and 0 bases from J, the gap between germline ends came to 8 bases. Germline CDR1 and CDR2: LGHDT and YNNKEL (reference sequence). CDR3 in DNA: TGTGCCAGCAGCCGCCTCGGGAGCACAGATACGCAGTATTTT. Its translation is CASSRLGSTDTQYF.

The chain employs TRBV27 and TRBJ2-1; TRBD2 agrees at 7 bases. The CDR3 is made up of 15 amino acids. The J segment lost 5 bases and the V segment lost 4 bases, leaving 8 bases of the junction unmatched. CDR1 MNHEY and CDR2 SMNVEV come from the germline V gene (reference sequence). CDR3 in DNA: TGTGCCAGCAGTTCGACTAGCCTGCTAGACAATGAGCAGTTCTTC. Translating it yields CASSSTSLLDNEQFF.

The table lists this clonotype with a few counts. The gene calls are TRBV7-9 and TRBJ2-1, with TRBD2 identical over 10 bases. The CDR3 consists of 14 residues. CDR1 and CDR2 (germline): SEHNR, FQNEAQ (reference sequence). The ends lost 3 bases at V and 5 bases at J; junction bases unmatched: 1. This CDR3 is CASSFGTSDNEQFF. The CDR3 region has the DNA TGTGCCAGCAGCTTCGGGACTAGCGACAATGAGCAGTTCTTC.

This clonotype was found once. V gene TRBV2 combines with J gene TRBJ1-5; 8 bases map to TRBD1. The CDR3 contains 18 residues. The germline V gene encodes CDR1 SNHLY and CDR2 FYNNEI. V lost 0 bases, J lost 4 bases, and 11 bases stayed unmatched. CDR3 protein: CASSEAPRTGRRNQPQHF. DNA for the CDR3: TGTGCCAGCAGTGAAGCCCCACGGACAGGGCGGCGAAATCAGCCCCAGCATTTT.

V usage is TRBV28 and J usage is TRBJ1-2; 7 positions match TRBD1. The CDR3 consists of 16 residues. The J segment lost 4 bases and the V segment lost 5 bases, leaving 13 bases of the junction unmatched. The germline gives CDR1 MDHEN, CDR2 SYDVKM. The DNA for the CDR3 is TGTGCCAGCAGTAACTCCGGGACAGCGAGATCCTATGGCTACACCTTC. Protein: CASSNSGTARSYGYTF.

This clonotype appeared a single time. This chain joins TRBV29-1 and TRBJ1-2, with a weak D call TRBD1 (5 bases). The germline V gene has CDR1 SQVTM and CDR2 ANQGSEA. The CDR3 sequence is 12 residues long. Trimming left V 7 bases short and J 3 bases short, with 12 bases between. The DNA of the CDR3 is TGCAGCGCCGGGGACGGGGACTATGGCTACACCTTC. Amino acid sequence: CSAGDGDYGYTF.

CDR3 nucleotide sequence: TGTGCCAGCAGCCAAGCTTCACTAGCGGGAAGAACCGGGGAGCTGTTTTTT. It yields the protein CASSQASLAGRTGELFF. This chain connects TRBV3-1 to TRBJ2-2, with TRBD2 matching over 10 bases. With V trimmed by 1 base and J by 5 bases, 7 bases remained unmatched. Per germline, CDR1 LGHDT and CDR2 YNNKEL (reference sequence). The CDR3 totals 17 residues.

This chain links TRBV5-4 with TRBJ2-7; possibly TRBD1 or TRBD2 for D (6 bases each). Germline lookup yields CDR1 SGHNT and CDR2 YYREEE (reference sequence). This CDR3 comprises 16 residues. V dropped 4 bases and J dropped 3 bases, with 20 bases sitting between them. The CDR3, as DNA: TGTGCCAGCAGCGACTCAGAACAGGGAGGTAACTACGAGCAGTACTTC. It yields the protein CASSDSEQGGNYEQYF. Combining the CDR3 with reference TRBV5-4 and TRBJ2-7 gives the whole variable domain ETGVTQSPTHLIKTRGQQVTLRCSSQSGHNTVSWYQQALGQGPQFIFQYYREEENGRGNFPPRFSGLQFPNYSSELNVNALELDDSALYLCASSDSEQGGNYEQYFGPGTRLTVT.

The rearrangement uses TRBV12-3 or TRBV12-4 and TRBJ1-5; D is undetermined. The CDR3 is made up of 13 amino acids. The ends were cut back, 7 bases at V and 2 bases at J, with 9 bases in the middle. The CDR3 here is CASTPVGNQPQHF. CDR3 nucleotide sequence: TGTGCCAGCACCCCGGTTGGCAATCAGCCCCAGCATTTT.

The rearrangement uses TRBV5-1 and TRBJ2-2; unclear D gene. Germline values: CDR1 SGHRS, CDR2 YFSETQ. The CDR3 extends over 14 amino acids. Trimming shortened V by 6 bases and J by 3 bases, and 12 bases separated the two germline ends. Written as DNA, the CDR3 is TGCGCCAGCAAGGAAGACCCCCACACCGGGGAGCTGTTTTTT. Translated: CASKEDPHTGELFF.

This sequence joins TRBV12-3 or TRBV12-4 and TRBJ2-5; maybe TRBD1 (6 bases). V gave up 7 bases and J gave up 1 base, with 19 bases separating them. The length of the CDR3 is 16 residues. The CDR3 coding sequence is TGTGCCAGCACCCCATCCAGGGACACTATCCAAGAGACCCAGTACTTC. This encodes CASTPSRDTIQETQYF.

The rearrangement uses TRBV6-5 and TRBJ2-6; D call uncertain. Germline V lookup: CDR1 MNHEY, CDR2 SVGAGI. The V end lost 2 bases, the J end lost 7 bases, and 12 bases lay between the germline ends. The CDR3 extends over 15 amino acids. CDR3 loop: CASSYTPAEANVLTF. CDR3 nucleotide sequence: TGTGCCAGCAGTTACACCCCAGCTGAAGCCAACGTCCTGACTTTC.

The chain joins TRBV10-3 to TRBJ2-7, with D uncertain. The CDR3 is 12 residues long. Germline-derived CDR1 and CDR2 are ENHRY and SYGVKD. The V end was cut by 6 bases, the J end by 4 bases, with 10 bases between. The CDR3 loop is CAISPGEYEQYF. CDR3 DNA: TGTGCCATCAGCCCCGGAGAGTACGAGCAGTACTTC.

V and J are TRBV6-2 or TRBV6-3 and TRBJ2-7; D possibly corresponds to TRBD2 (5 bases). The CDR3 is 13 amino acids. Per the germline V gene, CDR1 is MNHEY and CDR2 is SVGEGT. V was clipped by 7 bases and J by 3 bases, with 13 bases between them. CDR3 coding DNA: TGTGCCAGCACCCCACCGGGAATCTACGAGCAGTACTTC. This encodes CASTPPGIYEQYF.

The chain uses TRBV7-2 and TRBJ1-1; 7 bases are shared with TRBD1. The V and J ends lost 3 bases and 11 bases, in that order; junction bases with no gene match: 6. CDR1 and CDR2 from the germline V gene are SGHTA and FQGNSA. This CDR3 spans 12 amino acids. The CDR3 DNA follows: TGTGCCAGCAGCTTTGACAGGGTTGGGGCTTTCTTT. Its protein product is CASSFDRVGAFF.

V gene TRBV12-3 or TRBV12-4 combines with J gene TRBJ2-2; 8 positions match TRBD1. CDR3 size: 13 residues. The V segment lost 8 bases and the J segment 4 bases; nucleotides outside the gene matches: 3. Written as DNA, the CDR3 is TGTGCCAGCCAGGGGGCAATCACCGGGGAGCTGTTTTTT. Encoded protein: CASQGAITGELFF.